These T cell receptor beta chains were read from a single sample in a study of molecular identifiers for immune sequencing clone quantification. TCRdb reprocessed the PCR reads with MiXCR, giving one entry per CDR3 protein. In the table there are a few hundred thousand distinct CDR3 sequences, roughly 24% of which are singletons. Sample: naive CD8+ T cells from blood, with Jurkat cell RNA spiked in. These receptors were obtained from a human donor in good health. Some libraries in this study had Jurkat cell RNA spiked in. The CDR3 runs from the conserved cysteine through the conserved F or W. The order of the fields is clone size, J gene, V gene, D gene, CDR3 DNA, CDR3 protein. The D gene is left open where the match is weak. Some rows mark clone size as missing; the rest say once, few, many or name a class of expanded clone.

>many|TRBJ2-2|TRBV7-8|-
TGTGCCAGCAGCTTAGTCGCAGCCGGGGAGCTGTTTTTT
CASSLVAAGELFF
>-|TRBJ2-7|TRBV25-1|TRBD2
TGTGCCAGCAGTTGGGGCGGGAGGAACTACGCGCAGTACTTC
CASSWGGRNYAQYF
>many|TRBJ2-6|TRBV5-1|-
TGCGCCAGCAGCTATTTGAGTGGGGCCAACGTCCTGACTTTC
CASSYLSGANVLTF
>few|TRBJ1-1|TRBV6-2/TRBV6-3|-
TGTGCCAGCAGTTACTCGTCGGCGGGCGCTGAAGCTTTCTTT
CASSYSSAGAEAFF
>-|TRBJ1-1|TRBV11-2|-
TGTGCCAGCAGCTTATTCGTCGGACCTCTGGGCACTGAAGCTTTCTTT
CASSLFVGPLGTEAFF
>-|TRBJ2-3|TRBV9|-
TGTGCCAGCAGCGTATGGGGGAGAAGCACAGATACGCAGTATTTT
CASSVWGRSTDTQYF
>few|TRBJ2-7|TRBV4-3|-
TGCGCCAGCAGCCAAGATCTTGGTCTCCTTCGAAACGAGCAGTACTTC
CASSQDLGLLRNEQYF
>-|TRBJ2-2|TRBV7-7|-
TGTGCTAGCAGCTTAGAGTCCACAAACACCGGGGGGCTGTTTTTT
CASSLESTNTGGLFF
>few|TRBJ1-1|TRBV19|-
TGTGCCAGTAGTATGGCTCATGGGGGCGAGACTGAAGCTTTCTTT
CASSMAHGGETEAFF
>-|TRBJ2-7|TRBV4-1|-
TGCGCCAGCAGCCAAGGAACCGGACAGCTCTCCTACGAGCAGTACTTC
CASSQGTGQLSYEQYF
>few|TRBJ2-3|TRBV27|TRBD1
TGTGCCAGCAGTTGGGACAGGGGGATCGGTACAGATACGCAGTATTTT
CASSWDRGIGTDTQYF
>-|TRBJ2-7|TRBV3-1|-
TGTGCCAGCAGCCAAGATAGCAGGGCCTCGGTGGTGTACTTC
CASSQDSRASVVYF
>many|TRBJ2-7|TRBV7-2|TRBD2
TGTGCCAGCAGCTTATTCCGGACGGGACTAGCGGGAGGTTCGCACGAGCAGTACTTC
CASSLFRTGLAGGSHEQYF
>few|TRBJ2-3|TRBV28|-
TGTGCCAGCAGGTTCCGGGACGAGAACAGTTATACGCAGTATTTT
CASRFRDENSYTQYF
>-|TRBJ2-1|TRBV6-2/TRBV6-3|TRBD2
TGTGCCAGCAGAACCGGACTAGCGGGGGAATACAATGAGCAGTTCTTC
CASRTGLAGEYNEQFF
>few|TRBJ1-1|TRBV7-9|TRBD1
TGTGCCAGCAGCTTAGAAGGTTTCAGGGGGGGCACTGAAGCTTTCTTT
CASSLEGFRGGTEAFF
>-|TRBJ1-4|TRBV12-3/TRBV12-4|-
TGTGCCAGCAGTTTCGGGGTTTGGGAAAAACTGTTTTTT
CASSFGVWEKLFF
>many|TRBJ1-5|TRBV6-6|-
TGTGCCAGCAGTTATGGCCCTTATAGCAATCAGCCCCAGCATTTT
CASSYGPYSNQPQHF
>many|TRBJ1-1|TRBV7-8|-
TGTGCCAGCAGCTTAAGGAAACAAAACACTGAAGCTTTCTTT
CASSLRKQNTEAFF
>few|TRBJ1-1|TRBV6-2/TRBV6-3|-
TGTGCCAGCAGTCGCCCAATGAACACTGAAGCTTTCTTT
CASSRPMNTEAFF
>-|TRBJ1-1|TRBV6-1|-
TGTGCCAGCAGTGAAGAGAGCATGAACACTGAAGCTTTCTTT
CASSEESMNTEAFF
>few|TRBJ2-3|TRBV13|TRBD2
TGTGCCAGCAGCCCCGTGGGACTAGCGGGGGGTTATACGCAGTATTTT
CASSPVGLAGGYTQYF
>-|TRBJ1-5|TRBV5-5|TRBD1
TGTGCCAGCAGCTTGGGGACAGGGGTACGTCAGCCCCAGCATTTT
CASSLGTGVRQPQHF
>-|TRBJ2-1|TRBV4-2|TRBD2
TGTGCCAGCAGCCGTTCTAGCGGAGGGATAAATGAGCAGTTCTTC
CASSRSSGGINEQFF
>many|TRBJ2-4|TRBV12-3/TRBV12-4|-
TGTGCCAGCAGCCGAGTAGGGTCCGAAAGTCTAGCCAAAAACATTCAGTACTTC
CASSRVGSESLAKNIQYF
>-|TRBJ1-1|TRBV12-5|TRBD1
TGTGCTAGTGGCCAGACAGGGGACACTGAAGCTTTCTTT
CASGQTGDTEAFF